These 8 T cell receptor beta chains came from one sample sequenced in a study of neurological immune-mediated disorders. Time point defined: longitudinal time-point 3. TCRdb re-called the 5' RACE reads through MiXCR, storing one row per CDR3 protein. Counted here are roughly 42,000 distinct CDR3 sequences, approximately 13% occurring once; the ten biggest clones make up approximately 10%. Sequencing was done on a sample of PBMCs. Receptor source: a man aged 25 to 45 in good health.

This clonotype was counted ten times or more. The chain joins TRBV5-1 to TRBJ2-5; D might be TRBD1 or TRBD2, each matching 5 bases. The CDR3 consists of 15 residues. CDR1 and CDR2 from the germline V gene are SGHRS and YFSETQ. Trimming cost V 6 bases and J 5 bases, with 20 bases left between them. The CDR3 sequence: CASTSDGTVGETQYF. CDR3 bases: TGCGCCAGCACTTCCGACGGGACGGTTGGGGAGACCCAGTACTTC. Filled out from reference TRBV5-1 and TRBJ2-5, the complete variable domain reads KAGVTQTPRYLIKTRGQQVTLSCSPISGHRSVSWYQQTPGQGLQFLFEYFSETQRNKGNFPGRFSGRQFSNSRSEMNVSTLELGDSALYLCASTSDGTVGETQYFGPGTRLLVL.

This clonotype was recorded at least ten times. This chain joins TRBV4-1 and TRBJ1-4, with D perhaps TRBD1 (5 bases). V lost 7 bases and J 5 bases, leaving 17 bases between the germline ends. In germline, CDR1 is MGHRA, CDR2 YSYEKL. The CDR3 totals 15 residues. CDR3 bases: TGCGCCAGCACCCTGGGAGGGGCGATGAATGAAAAACTGTTTTTT. Translated: CASTLGGAMNEKLFF.

There are a few counts of this clonotype. This may come from a read error, since a much larger clone is one base off. This chain uses TRBV7-2 with TRBJ1-5, with unresolved D. This CDR3 has 15 amino acids. The germline V gene encodes CDR1 SGHTA and CDR2 FQGNSA. CDR3: CASSLGHQNNQSQHF. CDR3 nucleotides: TGTGCCAGCAGCTTAGGACACCAGAACAATCAGTCCCAGCATTTT.

Regarding this clonotype: A much larger clonotype is one base distant, so this may be a read error. The chain joins TRBV28 to TRBJ2-4; 9 bases are a match to TRBD1. The germline gives CDR1 MDHEN, CDR2 SYDVKM. CDR3 size: 15 residues. The CDR3 spells CVSSLTGGAKNIQYF. DNA for the CDR3: TGTGTCAGCAGTTTGACAGGGGGGGCCAAAAACATTCAGTACTTC.

There are many counts of this clonotype. This chain uses TRBV11-2 with TRBJ2-1, with 9 bases lining up with TRBD2. CDR1 is SGHAT and CDR2 is FQNNGV in the germline V gene. The CDR3 is 17 amino acids. V trimming: 1 base; J trimming: 7 bases; junction bases outside the gene matches: 11. The CDR3 DNA sequence: TGTGCCAGCAGCTTAGGTTTAACTAGCGGGCCCAAAAATGAGCAGTTCTTC. It is translated as CASSLGLTSGPKNEQFF.

This clonotype was seen a few times. Possible read error: a much larger clone is one base away. The CDR3 does not close with the conserved phenylalanine or tryptophan, likely indicating a read error. V usage is TRBV7-2 and J usage is TRBJ2-7, with D possibly matching TRBD1 (6 bases). The CDR3 totals 17 residues. Trimming removed 1 base at V and 0 bases at J, with 16 bases between. Germline-derived CDR1 and CDR2 are SGHTA and FQGNSA. The CDR3 DNA follows: TGTGCCAGCAGCTTAGAACCCCAGGGACATCCCTCCTACGAGCAGTACTCC. The encoded protein is CASSLEPQGHPSYEQYS.

A few counts support this clonotype. The chain combines TRBV3-1 with TRBJ2-4; TRBD2 matches at 7 bases. CDR3 size: 13 residues. The V gene's germline CDR1 is LGHDT and CDR2 YNNKEL (reference sequence). Trimming cost V 1 base and J 8 bases; bases outside gene matches: 2. The CDR3 protein is CASSQVAGDIQYF. The CDR3 coding sequence is TGTGCCAGCAGCCAAGTTGCGGGAGACATTCAGTACTTC. The complete variable domain, with remaining parts taken from reference TRBV3-1 and TRBJ2-4, reads DTAVSQTPKYLVTQMGNDKSIKCEQNLGHDTMYWYKQDSKKFLKIMFSYNNKELIINETVPNRFSPKSPDKAHLNLHINSLELGDSAVYFCASSQVAGDIQYFGAGTRLSVL.

Remarks on this clonotype: A much larger clonotype is one base distant, so this may be a read error. The V gene is TRBV11-2, the J gene TRBJ2-1; D unresolved. The CDR3 is 16 residues long. V lost 5 bases and J lost 4, with 18 bases in between. From germline, CDR1 is SGHAT and CDR2 FQNNGV. CDR3 amino acids: CASSKTMDSSYNEQFF. In DNA form, the CDR3 reads TGTGCCAGCAGCAAGACGATGGATTCATCTTACAATGAGCAGTTCTTC. Full variable domain (missing parts from reference TRBV11-2 and TRBJ2-1): EAGVAQSPRYKIIEKRQSVAFWCNPISGHATLYWYQQILGQGPKLLIQFQNNGVVDDSQLPKDRFSAERLKGVDSTLKIQPAKLEDSAVYLCASSKTMDSSYNEQFFGPGTRLTVL.